This TCR beta chain was sequenced for a study of patients and donors after allogeneic stem cell transplantation. V trimming: 5 bases; J trimming: 0 bases; junction bases outside the gene matches: 4. The CDR3 consists of 15 residues. CDR1 SGHTA and CDR2 FQGTGA come from the germline V gene. In its sample, this clonotype was seen many times. MiXCR, applied by TCRdb to the RT-PCR reads, yields one record per CDR3 protein. The sample shows approximately 160,000 distinct CDR3 sequences, roughly 30% of them seen only once. The sequencing sample was made of blood, either unsorted or a sorted T cell fraction (not recorded which). The receptor was isolated from a human donor who was either an allogeneic HSCT recipient or a stem cell or donor lymphocyte infusion donor (not recorded which). It is not recorded whose cells these are; they may come from a transplant donor. J is TRBJ1-1 and V is TRBV7-3; 9 bases line up with TRBD1. CDR3 sequence reads: CASSIGQGMNTEAFF. The CDR3 DNA sequence: TGTGCCAGCAGCATTGGACAGGGGATGAACACTGAAGCTTTCTTT.